This TCR beta chain was sequenced for a study of blood T cell repertoires in COVID-19 (dated by TCRdb to 2020 to 2021). Background for the entire study: Samples from collaborators originated in the United States, Italy and Spain and spanned both the acute and convalescent phases of COVID-19. The material from the prospective study consisted of cDNA or gDNA derived from T cells, B-cell-depleted T cells, or PBMCs. Deeply sampled blood TCRbeta repertoires from subjects exposed to, actively infected with, or recovered from COVID-19 were included in the dataset. The repertoires were made available in a free public database intended to serve as a resource for research on the immune response to SARS-CoV-2. The samples were drawn from two sources: the first 160 participants of the ongoing ImmuneRACE study, and 1,254 subjects contributed by 6 global collaborators. The sample metadata nearly always contained a de-identified subject ID, COVID-19 status, age in years and sex. Where HLA class I and class II types were available, the types were taken from metadata supplied by the sample provider, not from assay-based typing. Broad study findings and their caveats: Clinical and demographic metadata were provided uncurated, with the amount varying by source and participant.

Participants in the prospective study were enrolled through a virtual design, were aged roughly 18 to 100 years, and lived in roughly 24 United States geographic areas. To assign participants to cohorts, the prospective study relied on clinical history that participants themselves reported in a screening survey and a study questionnaire. Recovered participants in ImmuneRACE Cohort 3 were defined as having two consecutive negative NP/OP PCR tests, clearance from a healthcare professional, or resolution of symptoms. Mobile phlebotomists in the prospective study collected whole blood, serum and a nasopharyngeal or oropharyngeal swab from every participant. Over an approximately 2-month period, participants in the prospective study had the option of providing additional blood draws and questionnaires. Before DNA extraction, blood samples from the prospective study were shipped at room temperature or frozen.

TCRbeta CDR3 regions were amplified from genomic DNA using the immunoSEQ Assay, a bias-controlled multiplex PCR. As for how the authors treated the data: Within the assay, amplification of reference gene primers was used to estimate how many nucleated cells each sample contained. To quantify the absolute abundance of each unique TCRbeta CDR3 rearrangement, sequence reads were collapsed and filtered. For each sample, productive Simpson clonality was calculated by taking the square root of Simpson's diversity index across productive rearrangements. Entries here come from immuneACCESS through TCRdb and include only in-frame sequences with V and J called. Some clones fail to appear in such tables; in the studies checked, an unresolved V gene covers under half of the shortfall, and the cause of the remainder is unknown. Clone size and the V and J calls come from that table; the DNA yielded D and trimming. Present in this sample are about 310,000 clones, 89% of which were seen just once. The top ten hold over 9% of the sample.

Trimmed from V: 7 bases; trimmed from J: 2 bases; junction bases lacking a gene match: 17. Taken from cysteine to phenylalanine, the CDR3 has 18 residues. The entry retains the CDR3 DNA only, 54 bases that are in frame from base 1. Per the germline V gene, SQVTM is the CDR1 and ANQGSEA is the CDR2. Comments on this clone: Its antigen remains unidentified. Base qualities are not at hand, and no much larger clone is one base apart.

The source of this sequence is a woman between 40 and 55 years old who had recovered from COVID-19. The chain is encoded by TRBV29-1 joined to TRBJ2-5; 12 bases in between match TRBD2. The sequencing sample was made of PBMCs or T cells enriched from blood (not recorded which). The base sequence is TGCAGCGCCGACTTGACTAGCGGGAGAATAGTCCGGCAAGAGACCCAGTACTTC. Translated, it gives CSADLTSGRIVRQETQYF.